Included here is one T cell receptor beta chain sequence, with context. Its antigen remains unknown. The CDR3 extends over 17 amino acids. The germline V gene has CDR1 SGHTA and CDR2 FQGNSA. V gave up 1 base and J gave up 4 bases; unmatched junction bases: 5. This sample was taken from a study of T-cell memory formation after mild COVID-19. Study results and caveats: Contracting CD4+ clones sat mainly in CM and EM; CD8+ in EMRA.

TCRdb re-analysed the 5' RACE reads in MiXCR, keeping a single row per CDR3 protein. The data hold about 260,000 distinct CDR3 sequences, with around 16% observed a single time. This receptor was identified in a young man who had mild COVID-19 (a few samples of this study predate the infection). Cell type and time point are not known. The sample was PBMCs or a T cell subset sorted from them (not recorded which). The V call is TRBV7-2, the J call TRBJ2-5; 14 nucleotides align to TRBD2. The CDR3 region has the DNA TGTGCCAGCAGCTTAGGACTAGCGGGGGGGCCCATAGAGACCCAGTACTTC. Translated, it gives CASSLGLAGGPIETQYF.